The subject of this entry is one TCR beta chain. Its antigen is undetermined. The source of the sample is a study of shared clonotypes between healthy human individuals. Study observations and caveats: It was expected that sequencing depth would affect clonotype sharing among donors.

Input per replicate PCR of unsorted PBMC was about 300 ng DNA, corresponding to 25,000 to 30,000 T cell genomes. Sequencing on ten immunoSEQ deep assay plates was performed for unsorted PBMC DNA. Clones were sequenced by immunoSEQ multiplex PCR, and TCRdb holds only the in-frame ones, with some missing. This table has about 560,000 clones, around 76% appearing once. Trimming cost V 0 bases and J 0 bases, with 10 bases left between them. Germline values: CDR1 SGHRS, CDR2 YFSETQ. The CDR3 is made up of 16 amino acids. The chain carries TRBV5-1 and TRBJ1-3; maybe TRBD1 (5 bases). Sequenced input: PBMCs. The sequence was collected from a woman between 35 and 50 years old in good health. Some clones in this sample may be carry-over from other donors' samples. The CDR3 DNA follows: TGCGCCAGCAGCTTGGATGGGGCAAACTCTGGAAACACCATATATTTT. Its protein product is CASSLDGANSGNTIYF.